This T cell receptor beta chain originates from a study of blood T cell repertoires in COVID-19. Background on the study: Samples came from the United States, Italy and Spain, spanning acute and convalescent COVID-19.

The protocol was immunoSEQ multiplex PCR, while the TCRdb copy is restricted to in-frame clones and leaves out a portion. The data hold around 200,000 clones, with roughly nine tenths observed a single time. The TCR originated in a woman in her forties or fifties with acute or convalescent COVID-19. Material for sequencing was peripheral blood.

This CDR3 reads CASSPTQENTEAFF. CDR3 sequence (DNA): TGTGCCAGCTCACCAACCCAGGAGAACACTGAAGCTTTCTTT. This chain uses TRBV18 with TRBJ1-1; D uncertain. This CDR3 has 14 amino acids. Germline-derived CDR1 and CDR2 are KGHSH and LQKENI. V was trimmed by 2 bases and J by 1 base, leaving 8 bases between them.